A selection of T cell receptor beta chains follows, all from one sample in a study of blood T cell repertoires in COVID-19. Data came from immunoSEQ multiplex PCR; TCRdb stores just in-frame clones and leaves some out. The repertoire holds about 210,000 clones, with roughly 86% as singletons. Sequencing input: peripheral blood. The receptor set was obtained from a woman aged 50 to 60 with active or convalescent COVID-19. Both conserved end residues are part of each CDR3. Each record gives: CDR3 DNA, CDR3 protein, clone size, D gene, J gene, V gene. A D gene is named only where the DNA matches it firmly. Clone size is stated in some rows and not others, as once, few, many or a class when expanded.

DNA: TGTGCCAGCAGCTGGGGGGAGGGTGAGCAGTTCTTC
CDR3: CASSWGEGEQFF
size: NA
D: TRBD2
J: TRBJ2-1
V: TRBV7-2

DNA: TGTGCCAGCAGTGAATCTGTGGGAGCGTATCAGCCCCAGCATTTT
CDR3: CASSESVGAYQPQHF
size: NA
D: NA
J: TRBJ1-5
V: TRBV6-1

DNA: TGCAGCGTTTGGACAGGGGGCAATCAGCCCCAGCATTTT
CDR3: CSVWTGGNQPQHF
size: once
D: TRBD1
J: TRBJ1-5
V: TRBV29-1

DNA: TGTGCCAGCAGTGCTGACGACAAAACCGAAGCTTTCTTT
CDR3: CASSADDKTEAFF
size: few
D: NA
J: TRBJ1-1
V: TRBV2

DNA: TGTGCCAGTAGTAAGGACACCATCTCTGGAAACACCATATATTTT
CDR3: CASSKDTISGNTIYF
size: few
D: NA
J: TRBJ1-3
V: TRBV19

DNA: TGTGCCAGCTCATCGGACAGGGGCACTGAAGCTTTCTTT
CDR3: CASSSDRGTEAFF
size: few
D: TRBD1
J: TRBJ1-1
V: TRBV18

DNA: TGTGCCAGCAGCTACAGGACAGCCCCAGACACCATATATTTT
CDR3: CASSYRTAPDTIYF
size: NA
D: NA
J: TRBJ1-3
V: TRBV11-2

DNA: TGTGCCAGCAGCTTCACAGAAAACTATGGCTACACCTTC
CDR3: CASSFTENYGYTF
size: NA
D: NA
J: TRBJ1-2
V: TRBV5-4

DNA: TGTGCCAGCAGAGAGGACAGGGCCACCGGGGAGCTGTTTTTT
CDR3: CASREDRATGELFF
size: NA
D: TRBD1
J: TRBJ2-2
V: TRBV2

DNA: TGTGCCATCTTGACAGGGGTAGATACGCAGTATTTT
CDR3: CAILTGVDTQYF
size: NA
D: TRBD1
J: TRBJ2-3
V: TRBV10-3

DNA: TGTGCCAGCAGTTTGCGGGGGGCGGGGACAGATACGCAGTATTTT
CDR3: CASSLRGAGTDTQYF
size: NA
D: TRBD2
J: TRBJ2-3
V: TRBV28

DNA: TGTGCCAGCAGCCCTGGAGGGGCAACTAATGAAAAACTGTTTTTT
CDR3: CASSPGGATNEKLFF
size: once
D: NA
J: TRBJ1-4
V: TRBV5-4

DNA: TGTGCCAGTAGTCAAACGGGACAGGGGGCCCGGTCGGAAGGCTACACCTTC
CDR3: CASSQTGQGARSEGYTF
size: NA
D: TRBD1
J: TRBJ1-2
V: TRBV19

DNA: TGCGCCAGCAGCTTGGAAGGGGGAAATTCACCCCTCCACTTT
CDR3: CASSLEGGNSPLHF
size: NA
D: NA
J: TRBJ1-6
V: TRBV5-1

DNA: TGTGCCAGCAGTGCGGGACAGGGTGGCTATGGCTACACCTTC
CDR3: CASSAGQGGYGYTF
size: NA
D: TRBD1
J: TRBJ1-2
V: TRBV2

DNA: TGTGCCAGCATGGGAGAGCTTAATCAGCCCCAGCATTTT
CDR3: CASMGELNQPQHF
size: few
D: NA
J: TRBJ1-5
V: TRBV2

DNA: TGTGCCAGCAGCTCGCCTCGGACCGGGAGGGACACCGGGGAGCTGTTTTTT
CDR3: CASSSPRTGRDTGELFF
size: NA
D: TRBD2
J: TRBJ2-2
V: TRBV5-5

DNA: TGTGCCTGGAGTGTAGGGGGACAGGTCGCGGAAAAACTGTTTTTT
CDR3: CAWSVGGQVAEKLFF
size: NA
D: TRBD1
J: TRBJ1-4
V: TRBV30

DNA: TGTGCCAGCAGCCCCCCGCTTGGAGGAGGGGGCACCTTCGAGTACTTC
CDR3: CASSPPLGGGGTFEYF
size: NA
D: NA
J: TRBJ2-7
V: TRBV28

DNA: TGTGCCAGTAGTTCAACAGGGATCTCCTACGAGCAGTACTTC
CDR3: CASSSTGISYEQYF
size: NA
D: NA
J: TRBJ2-7
V: TRBV19

DNA: TGTGCCAGCTCACCACCGGGACAGGGAGATCAGCCCCAGCATTTT
CDR3: CASSPPGQGDQPQHF
size: NA
D: TRBD1
J: TRBJ1-5
V: TRBV18

DNA: TGTGCCAGGGCCATGGCGGGACAGGGGGCATTATATTACTATGAGCAGTTCTTC
CDR3: CARAMAGQGALYYYEQFF
size: NA
D: TRBD1
J: TRBJ2-1
V: TRBV2

DNA: TGTGCCAGCAGTTTCACCGGGCAGGGGAATTCACCCCTCCACTTT
CDR3: CASSFTGQGNSPLHF
size: NA
D: NA
J: TRBJ1-6
V: TRBV28

DNA: TGTGCCACGCGGGGCCCGGAAAGCAGGGGGCCGGTCCTTTACGAGCAGTACTTC
CDR3: CATRGPESRGPVLYEQYF
size: NA
D: TRBD1
J: TRBJ2-7
V: TRBV24-1

DNA: TGTGCTAGTGGCCAAAGACACAGGGTGTCCTTC
CDR3: CASGQRHRVSF
size: NA
D: NA
J: TRBJ2-7
V: TRBV12-5

DNA: TGCGCCAGCAGCCAAGGGGGGGGCGGGAGCAATCAGCCCCAGCATTTT
CDR3: CASSQGGGGSNQPQHF
size: NA
D: NA
J: TRBJ1-5
V: TRBV4-1

DNA: TGTGCCAGCAGTTACTCGACAACAACTAATGAAAAACTGTTTTTT
CDR3: CASSYSTTTNEKLFF
size: NA
D: NA
J: TRBJ1-4
V: TRBV6-5

DNA: TGTGCCAGCAGCCAAGGCGCGGTTGAGCAGTTCTTC
CDR3: CASSQGAVEQFF
size: NA
D: NA
J: TRBJ2-1
V: TRBV3-1/TRBV3-2

DNA: TGTGCCAGCAGCGTAGGGGGAAGGCAAGGGGACACCATATATTTT
CDR3: CASSVGGRQGDTIYF
size: NA
D: NA
J: TRBJ1-3
V: TRBV9

DNA: TGTGCCAGCAGTAACCGACAGCCACCATATGGCTACACCTTC
CDR3: CASSNRQPPYGYTF
size: NA
D: NA
J: TRBJ1-2
V: TRBV6-6

DNA: TGTGCCAGCTCACCGTCAGGTAATCAGCCCCAGCATTTT
CDR3: CASSPSGNQPQHF
size: NA
D: NA
J: TRBJ1-5
V: TRBV18

DNA: TGTGCCAGCAGCTTAAGAGCCGGGGACTACAATGAGCAGTTCTTC
CDR3: CASSLRAGDYNEQFF
size: NA
D: NA
J: TRBJ2-1
V: TRBV11-3

DNA: TGTGCCAGCAGTCTAACAACAGGGGCTGGGATGGAGGCTTTCTTT
CDR3: CASSLTTGAGMEAFF
size: NA
D: TRBD1
J: TRBJ1-1
V: TRBV27

DNA: TGTGCCACCAGTGCCCCCGGCAATCAGCCCCAGCATTTT
CDR3: CATSAPGNQPQHF
size: NA
D: NA
J: TRBJ1-5
V: TRBV24-1

DNA: TGTGCCAGCAGCTTAGGGGCGGGGGGTACAGAGACCCAGTACTTC
CDR3: CASSLGAGGTETQYF
size: NA
D: TRBD2
J: TRBJ2-5
V: TRBV7-9

DNA: TGTGCCAGCAGCCAATGGGCCACCGGGGAGCTGTTTTTT
CDR3: CASSQWATGELFF
size: NA
D: NA
J: TRBJ2-2
V: TRBV14

DNA: TGTGCCAGCAGCTTAGGGTTGGCGGAGGAGGCAGAGCAGTTCTTC
CDR3: CASSLGLAEEAEQFF
size: NA
D: NA
J: TRBJ2-1
V: TRBV11-3

DNA: TGTGCCAGCAGTTATATTCCGCCAGGAGCTTTCTTT
CDR3: CASSYIPPGAFF
size: once
D: NA
J: TRBJ1-1
V: TRBV28

DNA: TGTGCCAGTAGTGATCCTTACAGGAAAACTAATGAAAAACTGTTTTTT
CDR3: CASSDPYRKTNEKLFF
size: NA
D: NA
J: TRBJ1-4
V: TRBV19

DNA: TGTGCCAGCAGTATAAGGACTAGCCCAGATACGCAGTATTTT
CDR3: CASSIRTSPDTQYF
size: NA
D: TRBD2
J: TRBJ2-3
V: TRBV27

DNA: TGTGCCACCAGTGATGCCCGGATCGGGGGGCTAAGGGCCGGGGAGCTGTTTTTT
CDR3: CATSDARIGGLRAGELFF
size: NA
D: NA
J: TRBJ2-2
V: TRBV24-1

DNA: TGTGCCAGCAGCTCGACAGGGGGGGAAGCTAATGAAAAACTGTTTTTT
CDR3: CASSSTGGEANEKLFF
size: NA
D: TRBD1
J: TRBJ1-4
V: TRBV5-6

DNA: TGTGCCAGCAGTCCAGGACAGGGGTTGAATGGCTACACCTTC
CDR3: CASSPGQGLNGYTF
size: few
D: TRBD1
J: TRBJ1-2
V: TRBV28

DNA: TGTGCCAGCAGTTACAGCGGGAGCGAGCAGTACTTC
CDR3: CASSYSGSEQYF
size: few
D: TRBD2
J: TRBJ2-7
V: TRBV6-5

DNA: TGTGCCAGCAGCTTAGGGGGCGGCGTCGGACGTGGCTACACCTTC
CDR3: CASSLGGGVGRGYTF
size: NA
D: TRBD1
J: TRBJ1-2
V: TRBV5-5

DNA: TGTGCCAGCAGGCCCAGACAGGGATCACCCCTCCACTTT
CDR3: CASRPRQGSPLHF
size: NA
D: TRBD1
J: TRBJ1-6
V: TRBV12-3/TRBV12-4

DNA: TGTGCCAGCAGCCTCAGCGGGGGCTCCTACAATGAGCAGTTCTTC
CDR3: CASSLSGGSYNEQFF
size: NA
D: TRBD2
J: TRBJ2-1
V: TRBV28

DNA: TGTGCCAGCAGCTTCGGACTCCGAGGAAGTCAGCCCCAGCATTTT
CDR3: CASSFGLRGSQPQHF
size: NA
D: NA
J: TRBJ1-5
V: TRBV28

DNA: TGTGCCAGCAGCTTAAGGGGTGGTGAAAAGACCCAGTACTTC
CDR3: CASSLRGGEKTQYF
size: NA
D: NA
J: TRBJ2-5
V: TRBV7-2

DNA: TGTGCCAGCAGCTCACAGGGAACCGGGGAGCTGTTTTTT
CDR3: CASSSQGTGELFF
size: NA
D: NA
J: TRBJ2-2
V: TRBV13

DNA: TGTGCCAGCAGTTTATGGCCAGGGGGGAACACTGAAGCTTTCTTT
CDR3: CASSLWPGGNTEAFF
size: NA
D: TRBD1
J: TRBJ1-1
V: TRBV27

DNA: TGTGCCAGCAGCCCGGGGGACAGGGGCTCCCAAGAGACCCAGTACTTC
CDR3: CASSPGDRGSQETQYF
size: NA
D: TRBD1
J: TRBJ2-5
V: TRBV7-9

DNA: TGTGCCAGCAGCAGGGTGGGAACAGATACGCAGTATTTT
CDR3: CASSRVGTDTQYF
size: NA
D: NA
J: TRBJ2-3
V: TRBV2

DNA: TGCGCCAGCAGCTTGGAGTCACCGTCCGGAGCTTTCTTT
CDR3: CASSLESPSGAFF
size: NA
D: NA
J: TRBJ1-1
V: TRBV5-1

DNA: TGTGCCAGCAGCTTAGAGGGGGAATCGAGGAATGAGCAGTTCTTC
CDR3: CASSLEGESRNEQFF
size: NA
D: NA
J: TRBJ2-1
V: TRBV7-9

DNA: TGTGCCAGCAGTGAGCGGACAGGAGCTAACTATGGCTACACCTTC
CDR3: CASSERTGANYGYTF
size: NA
D: TRBD1
J: TRBJ1-2
V: TRBV6-1

DNA: TGCGCCAGCAGCGTAACCGGGACTAGCGAGTTCAATGAGCAGTTCTTC
CDR3: CASSVTGTSEFNEQFF
size: NA
D: TRBD2
J: TRBJ2-1
V: TRBV4-1

DNA: TGTGCCAGCAGCCAAACCGGGACAACCCATCAGCCCCAGCATTTT
CDR3: CASSQTGTTHQPQHF
size: NA
D: NA
J: TRBJ1-5
V: TRBV28

DNA: TGCACCAGCAGCCAAGCAGAACCAAGCTCTGGAAACACCATATATTTT
CDR3: CTSSQAEPSSGNTIYF
size: NA
D: NA
J: TRBJ1-3
V: TRBV1